This TCR beta chain was obtained from a study of STAT3 mutations in large granular lymphocyte leukemia. The study's findings and limits: TCR clonotype switching after therapy occurred in about 35% of the 18 patients. Samples missed the first appearance of the clone. In several patients, dominant TCR clone burden exceeded STAT3 mutant burden. At least one immunodominant TCR beta clonotype appeared in every T-cell large granular lymphocyte leukemia patient.

Comment on this clone: Its antigen remains unidentified.

Approximately 40,000 productive templates were obtained per sample on average. The protocol was immunoSEQ multiplex PCR, while the TCRdb copy is restricted to in-frame clones and leaves out a portion. Of about 20,000 clones listed, 92% were seen once; the top ten hold roughly 45%. Germline CDR1 reads SGHRS; CDR2 reads YFSETQ. The CDR3 has 15 residues. V shed 4 bases, J shed 5 bases, and the junction held 9 bases outside the gene matches. The chain has TRBV5-1 and TRBJ1-1; TRBD1 aligns across 9 bases. The sequence came from a man in his sixties with T-cell large granular lymphocyte leukemia. Some clones in this sample may be carry-over from other donors' samples. Sequencing used peripheral blood mononuclear cells. In DNA form, the CDR3 reads TGCGCCAGCAGCGTAACGACAGGGGGTAGTACTGAAGCTTTCTTT. This translates into CASSVTTGGSTEAFF.